This TCR beta chain is from a study of monozygotic twins with inflammatory bowel disease. Total RNA input per TCR library was 3,500 to 4,500 ng. cDNA for each sample came from eight separate reactions. TCRdb reprocessed the 5' RACE reads and keeps a single row for each CDR3 protein, giving no DNA. This sample's table has 400,000 to 500,000 distinct CDR3 sequences. The germline V gene encodes CDR1 SGHNT and CDR2 YYREEE (reference sequence). This CDR3 is 14 amino acids long. Material for sequencing was blood. The chain combines TRBV5-4 with TRBJ2-5; TCRdb outputs TRBD2, but without DNA this stays unchecked. The sequence came from a human donor with ulcerative colitis or Crohn's disease, or a healthy co-twin of an affected twin (not recorded which). CDR3 in amino acids: CASSVLGTLETQYF. Based on the CDR3 plus reference TRBV5-4 and TRBJ2-5, the full variable domain is ETGVTQSPTHLIKTRGQQVTLRCSSQSGHNTVSWYQQALGQGPQFIFQYYREEENGRGNFPPRFSGLQFPNYSSELNVNALELDDSALYLCASSVLGTLETQYFGPGTRLLVL.